Presented here are 26 T cell receptor beta chains from one specimen sequenced in a study of T cell changes during pregnancy in multiple sclerosis. Sequencing was performed with immunoSEQ multiplex PCR; in TCRdb, only in-frame clones are kept and a portion is missing. The repertoire holds tens of thousands of clones, with roughly 90% as singletons. The starting material was peripheral blood, obtained before pregnancy. These receptors all stem from a female donor with multiple sclerosis, enrolled in a pregnancy study.

The chain has TRBV7-2 and TRBJ1-2; D remains unclear. Trimming pared 4 bases from V and 4 bases from J, leaving 4 bases between. The V gene's germline CDR1 is SGHTA and CDR2 FQGNSA. This CDR3 has 11 amino acids. In DNA, the CDR3 is TGTGCCAGCAGCTCGGTCTATGGCTACACCTTC. Its translation is CASSSVYGYTF.

V gene TRBV9 combines with J gene TRBJ2-5, with D possibly TRBD2 on 6 matching bases. This CDR3 is 14 amino acids long. V lost 0 bases to trimming and J lost 1 base, with 7 bases between them. The germline gives CDR1 SGDLS, CDR2 YYNGEE. The chain's CDR3 is CASSVGRGQETQYF. CDR3 DNA sequence: TGTGCCAGCAGCGTAGGGCGGGGCCAAGAGACCCAGTACTTC.

The V gene is TRBV27, the J gene TRBJ2-7, with D tentatively TRBD1 (6 bases). Germline-derived CDR1 and CDR2 are MNHEY and SMNVEV (reference sequence). This CDR3 comprises 12 residues. V lost 7 bases to trimming and J lost 3 bases, with 10 bases between them. CDR3 loop: CASKQGYYEQYF. The CDR3 coding sequence is TGTGCCAGCAAACAGGGTTACTACGAGCAGTACTTC.

The V call is TRBV7-2, the J call TRBJ2-1; 14 positions agree with TRBD2. V was clipped by 5 bases and J by 2 bases; unmatched bases: 5. The CDR3 runs 17 residues. CDR1 and CDR2 from the germline V gene are SGHTA and FQGNSA. Written as DNA, the CDR3 is TGTGCCAGCAGCCTCGGGACTAGCGGGGGTGCCTACAATGAGCAGTTCTTC. Translated, it gives CASSLGTSGGAYNEQFF.

This clone was counted between two and nine times. The V and J genes are TRBV4-1 and TRBJ1-3, with TRBD1 matching over 7 bases. Germline assignment: CDR1 MGHRA and CDR2 YSYEKL. J gave up 4 bases and V 3 bases, and 3 bases lay outside the gene matches. The CDR3 length is 14 residues. CDR3 protein: CASSQPGQGNTIYF. CDR3 nucleotide sequence: TGCGCCAGCAGCCAGCCGGGACAGGGAAACACCATATATTTT.

This clone was recorded only once. In nucleotides, the CDR3 is TGCAGCGTTGAGGCCCTAGTTGACAGCAACTCTGGGGCCAACGTCCTGACTTTC. Protein: CSVEALVDSNSGANVLTF. The chain links TRBV29-1 to TRBJ2-6; TRBD1 is a possible D gene (5 bases). The germline V and J ends were trimmed by 3 bases and 0 bases, with 18 bases remaining between them. The CDR3 runs 18 residues. The germline gives CDR1 SQVTM, CDR2 ANQGSEA.

This clone was counted once. This chain's CDR3 is CASSLSGYNEQFF. DNA of the CDR3: TGTGCCAGCAGCCTTAGTGGTTACAATGAGCAGTTCTTC. The chain links TRBV9 to TRBJ2-1; no clear D gene. The V gene lost 4 bases and the J gene lost 4 bases, with 9 bases spanning the gap. The CDR3 has 13 residues. CDR1 is SGDLS, CDR2 YYNGEE, per germline.

The gene calls are TRBV7-2 and TRBJ1-3, with D unresolved. The CDR3 is made up of 11 amino acids. Germline values: CDR1 SGHTA, CDR2 FQGNSA. V lost 3 bases and J lost 6, with 3 bases in between. CDR3 amino acids: CASSFLNTIYF. CDR3 nucleotides: TGTGCCAGCAGCTTCCTAAACACCATATATTTT.

The V and J genes are TRBV6-5 and TRBJ2-2, with D possibly TRBD2 on 6 matching bases. The CDR3 spans 15 residues. Germline V CDR1 and CDR2: MNHEY, SVGAGI. V lost 2 bases, J lost 1 base, and 8 bases lay in between. CDR3 in DNA: TGTGCCAGCAGTTACGACGGGGGGAACACCGGGGAGCTGTTTTTT. As protein: CASSYDGGNTGELFF.

The chain combines TRBV14 with TRBJ2-1; possibly TRBD2 for D (5 bases). The CDR3 sequence is 15 residues long. CDR1 and CDR2 from the germline V gene are SGHDN and FVKESK. V dropped 1 base and J dropped 4 bases, with 11 bases sitting between them. The CDR3 nucleotides are TGTGCCAGCAGCCAAGCTAGGACTTTTTACAATGAGCAGTTCTTC. It specifies CASSQARTFYNEQFF.

This chain connects TRBV5-1 to TRBJ1-4; D unclear. Germline lookup yields CDR1 SGHRS and CDR2 YFSETQ. Trimming left V 0 bases short and J 8 bases short, with 14 bases between. This CDR3 has 15 amino acids. The CDR3 protein is CASSLGRGHREKLFF. The CDR3 nucleotides are TGCGCCAGCAGCTTGGGAAGAGGCCATAGGGAAAAACTGTTTTTT.

J is TRBJ1-5 and V is TRBV18, with 7 bases aligning to TRBD1. The CDR3 is made up of 14 amino acids. V was clipped by 3 bases and J by 4 bases; unmatched bases: 3. CDR1 and CDR2 (germline): KGHSH, LQKENI. The CDR3 loop is CASSPGTDNQPQHF. Here the CDR3 DNA reads TGTGCCAGCTCACCCGGGACAGATAATCAGCCCCAGCATTTT. The full variable domain, its missing parts supplied by reference TRBV18 and TRBJ1-5, is NAGVMQNPRHLVRRRGQEARLRCSPMKGHSHVYWYRQLPEEGLKFMVYLQKENIIDESGMPKERFSAEFPKEGPSILRIQQVVRGDSAAYFCASSPGTDNQPQHFGDGTRLSIL.

This chain links TRBV18 with TRBJ1-1, with D maybe TRBD1 (5 bases). Deletions cut 2 bases from V and 8 bases from J, with 12 bases between. CDR1 is KGHSH, CDR2 LQKENI, per germline. This CDR3 region has 13 residues. The CDR3 coding sequence is TGTGCCAGCTCACCATGGGACTCCGGCGAAGCTTTCTTT. This encodes CASSPWDSGEAFF.

The J gene is TRBJ2-5, the V gene TRBV7-9; D is possibly TRBD1 (6 bases). V was shortened by 6 bases and J by 2 bases, with 7 bases between the two germline ends. CDR3 length equals 12 residues. Germline values: CDR1 SEHNR, CDR2 FQNEAQ (reference sequence). Here the CDR3 reads CASRGQQETQYF. The DNA of the CDR3 is TGTGCCAGCAGAGGACAGCAAGAGACCCAGTACTTC.

J is TRBJ1-1 and V is TRBV6-1, with D maybe TRBD1 (6 bases). The CDR3 is made up of 15 amino acids. V lost 4 bases, J lost 5 bases, and 17 bases lay in between. The germline V gene has CDR1 MNHNS and CDR2 SASEGT. CDR3 nucleotide sequence: TGTGCCAGCAGTGCGGACAGATCGCGTCGGACTGAAGCTTTCTTT. It translates to CASSADRSRRTEAFF.

J is TRBJ2-7 and V is TRBV9, with 7 bases matching TRBD1. The J segment lost 2 bases and the V segment lost 2 bases, leaving 4 bases of the junction unmatched. Looked up from germline, CDR1 is SGDLS and CDR2 is YYNGEE. The length of the CDR3 is 14 residues. In DNA, the CDR3 is TGTGCCAGCAGCGTCGGGACAGAACCCTACGAGCAGTACTTC. It is translated as CASSVGTEPYEQYF.

The gene calls are TRBV2 and TRBJ2-1; weak D call: TRBD2 (6 bases). The CDR3 runs to 13 residues. V was cut by 7 bases and J by 10 bases, with 17 bases left in between. Germline CDR1 SNHLY, CDR2 FYNNEI. The CDR3 DNA follows: TGTGCCAGCAATCTTAGGCGGGACCGAGAGCAGTTCTTC. It encodes CASNLRRDREQFF.

Only one count was recorded for this clone. J is TRBJ1-1 and V is TRBV10-2, with D perhaps matching TRBD1 (5 bases). Germline CDR1 is WSHSY and CDR2 is SAAADI. This CDR3 contains 14 residues. Trimming removed 2 bases at V and 5 bases at J, with 12 bases between. The CDR3 reads CASSEPRRGTEAFF. For the CDR3, the DNA is TGCGCCAGCAGTGAGCCCAGGCGGGGGACTGAAGCTTTCTTT.

The genes are TRBV10-3 and TRBJ1-3, with D unclear. The germline V gene encodes CDR1 ENHRY and CDR2 SYGVKD. The CDR3 has 14 residues. Deletions cut 2 bases from V and 12 bases from J, with 17 bases between. CDR3 in DNA: TGTGCCATCAGTGAGAAGGGCAAAGAGGGTCACATATATTTT. Its protein is CAISEKGKEGHIYF.

This sequence joins TRBV21-1 and TRBJ2-7; TRBD2 was called by the table and not checked on the DNA. TRBV21-1 is recorded as a pseudogene. The CDR3 extends over 15 amino acids. CDR3 loop: CASSKGSSGSPEQYF. The CDR3 nucleotides are TGTGCCAGCAGCAAAGGTAGTAGCGGGAGCCCCGAGCAGTACTTC.

V gene TRBV27 combines with J gene TRBJ1-1; 8 nucleotides align to TRBD1. J lost 5 bases, V lost 5 bases, and 10 bases had no gene match. Germline CDR1 reads MNHEY; CDR2 reads SMNVEV (reference sequence). The CDR3 loop spans 15 amino acids. CDR3 protein: CASSLTGTGVTEAFF. The CDR3 coding sequence is TGTGCCAGCAGTCTAACCGGGACAGGCGTTACTGAAGCTTTCTTT.

V is TRBV4-1 and J is TRBJ2-5; D may be TRBD1 (6 bases). Germline V gene data show CDR1 as MGHRA and CDR2 as YSYEKL. The CDR3 consists of 14 residues. Trimming removed 4 bases at V and 5 bases at J, with 14 bases between. For the CDR3, the DNA is TGCGCCAGCAGCCCGGATGGGGGCGACGAGACCCAGTACTTC. Translating it yields CASSPDGGDETQYF.

The rearrangement joins TRBV18 to TRBJ2-7; 9 positions match TRBD1. The V gene's germline CDR1 is KGHSH and CDR2 LQKENI. Trimming took 5 bases from V and 0 from J; bases not matched to a gene: 11. CDR3 length equals 17 residues. CDR3 sequence (DNA): TGTGCCAGCTCAGGGGCCGCCCGGGACAGGGTCTCCTACGAGCAGTACTTC. Translation gives CASSGAARDRVSYEQYF.

V gene TRBV29-1 combines with J gene TRBJ2-1; 9 positions agree with TRBD2. The V gene's germline CDR1 is SQVTM and CDR2 ANQGSEA. The CDR3 contains 18 residues. Trimming at V came to 4 bases and at J to 0 bases, leaving 13 bases not matched to a gene. The CDR3 here is CSVGGNGLAGISYNEQFF. The CDR3 DNA reads TGCAGCGTTGGGGGGAATGGGCTAGCGGGGATCTCCTACAATGAGCAGTTCTTC.

This chain connects TRBV7-3 to TRBJ2-5; maybe TRBD2 (7 bases). Trimming removed 5 bases from V and 5 bases from J, with 18 bases in between. CDR3 length equals 15 residues. Germline V lookup: CDR1 SGHTA, CDR2 FQGTGA. The CDR3 is CASSPKGGPGETQYF. CDR3 DNA: TGTGCCAGCAGCCCAAAGGGGGGGCCGGGGGAGACCCAGTACTTC.

The chain uses TRBV2 and TRBJ2-3, with D possibly being TRBD2 (5 bases). CDR1 is SNHLY, CDR2 FYNNEI, per germline. V lost 3 bases and J 10 bases, leaving 8 bases between the germline ends. The CDR3 sequence is 11 residues long. The CDR3 is CASSDRDAQYF. CDR3 coding DNA: TGTGCCAGCAGTGATCGGGATGCGCAGTATTTT.